This T cell receptor (beta chain) was documented in a study of regulatory T cells in long-lasting Graves disease. This clonotype came up a few times. Its antigen is currently unknown. Construction of the TCR beta libraries employed iRepertoire HTBI primers in conjunction with Arm-PCR of CDR3 regions. TCRdb redid the calling of the multiplex PCR reads with MiXCR, one entry per CDR3 protein. The sample contains roughly 610,000 distinct CDR3 sequences, roughly a sixth of which appear only once. Regarding the study as a whole: The study found lower TCR diversity in persistent Graves' patients than in newly diagnosed ones.

Time point denoted: newly diagnosed GD, antithyroid drugs for less than 3 months. PBMC-extracted RNA yielded the TCR library. These records were also assigned to another study, of T cells in Graves' hyperthyroidism and ophthalmopathy. That source adds: Disease duration under 2 months; hyperthyroidism patients were aged 18 to 65.

The sequences come from peripheral blood mononuclear cells (PBMCs), collected at new diagnosis, from a patient treated with antithyroid drugs. The receptor comes from a man between 18 and 29 years old with Graves disease.

CDR3 in DNA: TGTGCCAGCAGCCAGACTAGCGGGAGCCCGATAGGGACAGATACGCAGTATTTT. This encodes CASSQTSGSPIGTDTQYF. This rearrangement joins TRBV13 to TRBJ2-3, with 12 positions matching TRBD2. This CDR3 spans 18 amino acids. The germline CDR1 and CDR2 sequences are PRHDT and FYEKMQ (reference sequence). V shed 5 bases, J shed 3 bases, and the junction held 12 bases outside the gene matches.